This TCR beta chain was recovered during a study of T cell repertoires in cytomegalovirus infection. About the study: CMV epitopes, recently identified HLA-C-restricted and well-studied HLA-B-restricted, were used. The public TCR beta signatures pointed to both CMV infection and matching HLA type.

Study-level points and caveats: The ex vivo response was dominated by HLA-C-restricted CMV-specific TCR beta clonotypes.

V dropped 0 bases and J dropped 1 base, with 9 bases sitting between them. This CDR3 has 14 residues. The germline gives CDR1 SQVTM, CDR2 ANQGSEA. This clonotype was seen more than once but under ten times. Its target is not known. TCRdb analysed the reads with MiXCR anew, one entry per CDR3 protein. The table has roughly 200,000 distinct CDR3 sequences, approximately 38% seen once. The sequencing here drew on CD8+ T cells from cultured PBMCs, taken from culture after CMV antigen stimulation. This receptor was identified in a human donor in good health (CMV status not recorded). Some clones in this sample may be carry-over from other donors' samples. This chain links TRBV29-1 with TRBJ1-2; TRBD1 is a possible D gene (5 bases). The CDR3 nucleotides read TGCAGCGTTGAAGAAAACAGGAATAACTATGGCTACACCTTC. Protein sequence: CSVEENRNNYGYTF.